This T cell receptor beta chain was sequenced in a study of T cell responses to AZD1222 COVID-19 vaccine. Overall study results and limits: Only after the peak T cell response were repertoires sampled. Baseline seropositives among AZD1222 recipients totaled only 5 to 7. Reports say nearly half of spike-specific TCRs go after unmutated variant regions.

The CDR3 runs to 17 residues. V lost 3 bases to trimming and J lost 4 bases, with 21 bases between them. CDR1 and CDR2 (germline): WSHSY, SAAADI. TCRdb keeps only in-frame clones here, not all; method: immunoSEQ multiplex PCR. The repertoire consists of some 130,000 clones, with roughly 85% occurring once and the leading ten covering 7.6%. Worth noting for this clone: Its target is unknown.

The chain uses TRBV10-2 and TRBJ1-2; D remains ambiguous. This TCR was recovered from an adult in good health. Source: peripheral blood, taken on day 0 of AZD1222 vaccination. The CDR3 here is CASSDLIGLQGGYGYTF. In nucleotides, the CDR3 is TGCGCCAGCAGTGACCTCATCGGCCTGCAAGGTGGCTATGGCTACACCTTC.